The clone carrying this TCR beta chain was detected only a few times. The sample originates from a study of T cells in Graves' hyperthyroidism and ophthalmopathy. About the research overall: At the time of initial diagnosis and before any treatment, peripheral blood was collected.

This CDR3 is built from 13 residues. Trimming removed 1 base from V and 9 bases from J, with 8 bases in between. CDR1 is SGHRS, CDR2 YFSETQ, per germline. Regions amplified from RNA transcripts were the TCR beta CDR3 regions. When the TCR CDR3 underwent first-round RT-PCR, the HTBI primer set was used. TCRdb reprocessed the multiplex PCR reads with MiXCR, giving one entry per CDR3 protein. The sample yields some 550,000 distinct CDR3 sequences, roughly 16% seen once. V usage is TRBV5-1 and J usage is TRBJ1-6; possibly TRBD1 for D (5 bases). The sequenced sample consisted of blood. The sequence was collected from a woman between 40 and 50 years old with Graves' ophthalmopathy. The CDR3 nucleotides are TGCGCCAGCAGCTTGACAGGTCCTTCACCCCTCCACTTT. This sequence encodes CASSLTGPSPLHF.